One T cell receptor beta chain is described in this entry. Assay used: immunoSEQ multiplex PCR; TCRdb lists only in-frame clones, some missing. The repertoire includes approximately 200,000 clones, 70% to 90% of them detected once, and 15% to 20% sits in the top ten. This sample was included in a study of blood T cell repertoires in COVID-19. Study context: There were acute and convalescent COVID-19 samples, and they came from the United States, Italy and Spain.

Seattle cases were enrolled at active infection and followed longitudinally. The CDR3 totals 13 residues. Trimming shortened V by 6 bases and J by 1 base, and 10 bases separated the two germline ends. Germline assignment: CDR1 SGHRS and CDR2 YFSETQ. The rearrangement joins TRBV5-1 to TRBJ1-1; TRBD1 is a possible D gene (5 bases). Specimen: peripheral blood. The source of this sequence is an older person with COVID-19, enrolled during active disease. In nucleotides, the CDR3 is TGCGCCAGCAAGGCGGGGGGGAACACTGAAGCTTTCTTT. It encodes CASKAGGNTEAFF.